The 25 T cell receptor beta chains below were found in one sample sequenced in a study of cytomegalovirus exposure and HLA in healthy donors. A multiplex PCR was run with 60 Vbeta primers and 13 Jbeta primers. Repertoires were generated with immunoSEQ multiplex PCR, while TCRdb's copy carries only in-frame clones and drops some. The sample shows over 120,000 clones, around 80% of them seen only once. The specimen sequenced was PBMCs. Every receptor here comes from a woman younger than 45 in good health and CMV-seronegative.

V usage is TRBV5-1 and J usage is TRBJ1-2; D possibly corresponds to TRBD1 (5 bases). V was cut by 0 bases and J by 3 bases, with 9 bases left in between. This CDR3 contains 14 residues. The germline gives CDR1 SGHRS, CDR2 YFSETQ. CDR3 DNA sequence: TGCGCCAGCAGCTTGGGGACAAGGGACTATGGCTACACCTTC. This encodes CASSLGTRDYGYTF.

The rearrangement links TRBV19 to TRBJ1-2; D is possibly TRBD1 (6 bases). The CDR3 is 13 amino acids. V was clipped by 6 bases and J by 7 bases, with 15 bases between them. Germline CDR1 LNHDA, CDR2 SQIVND (reference sequence). The CDR3 is CASRQGNRSGYTF. The CDR3 DNA reads TGTGCCAGTAGACAGGGTAATCGTAGTGGCTACACCTTC.

Regarding this clone: The CDR3 does not close with the conserved phenylalanine or tryptophan, likely indicating a read error. This chain uses TRBV11-2 with TRBJ2-7; D is perhaps TRBD1 (6 bases). V was trimmed by 1 base and J by 0 bases, leaving 16 bases between them. The CDR3 totals 17 residues. The V gene's germline CDR1 is SGHAT and CDR2 FQNNGV. In DNA, the CDR3 is TGTGCCAGCAGCTTAGCTCTCGGGACATATAGCTCCTACGAGCAGTACCTC. It yields the protein CASSLALGTYSSYEQYL.

The chain joins TRBV9 to TRBJ2-2; 8 nucleotides line up with TRBD2. The germline gives CDR1 SGDLS, CDR2 YYNGEE. The CDR3 totals 17 residues. Unmatched junction bases numbered 9, after V lost 2 bases and J lost 3 bases. The CDR3 DNA reads as TGTGCCAGCAGCGTGGGTTGGGGACTAGGTGACACCGGGGAGCTGTTTTTT. Translated, it gives CASSVGWGLGDTGELFF.

The J gene is TRBJ2-2, the V gene TRBV10-3, with 9 bases that match TRBD1. Germline V gene sequence: CDR1 ENHRY, CDR2 SYGVKD. The trim removed 5 bases at V and 3 bases at J, leaving 10 bases unmatched. The CDR3 has 17 residues. CDR3: CAISLNDRGSYTGELFF. CDR3 sequence (DNA): TGTGCCATCAGTTTAAATGACAGGGGGAGTTACACCGGGGAGCTGTTTTTT.

The chain uses TRBV19 and TRBJ2-4; TRBD2 matches 15 bases. Germline V gene lookup returns CDR1 LNHDA and CDR2 SQIVND (reference sequence). The ends lost 2 bases at V and 9 bases at J; junction bases unmatched: 11. CDR3 length equals 18 residues. For the CDR3, the DNA is TGTGCCAGTAGTATACCCCGGACTAGCGGGAGGGCCAGCACCATTCAGTACTTC. It specifies CASSIPRTSGRASTIQYF.

The CDR3 reads CASSPGQGETQYF. The CDR3 nucleotides read TGTGCCAGCTCACCGGGACAGGGAGAGACCCAGTACTTC. The V and J genes are TRBV18 and TRBJ2-5, with TRBD1 matching over 9 bases. Trimming took 3 bases from V and 4 from J; bases not matched to a gene: 0. There are 13 residues in the CDR3. Germline V CDR1 and CDR2: KGHSH, LQKENI.

The chain recombines TRBV30 with TRBJ2-5, with 8 bases aligning to TRBD2. With V trimmed by 5 bases and J by 5 bases, 10 bases remained unmatched. This CDR3 contains 14 residues. CDR1 is GTSNPN and CDR2 is SVGIG in the germline V gene (reference sequence). The CDR3 coding sequence is TGTGCCTGGGGAACCGGGGGGGGGCGGGAGACCCAGTACTTC. Protein product: CAWGTGGGRETQYF. Full variable domain (rest looked up from reference TRBV30 and TRBJ2-5): SQTIHQWPATLVQPVGSPLSLECTVEGTSNPNLYWYRQAAGRGLQLLFYSVGIGQISSEVPQNLSASRPQDRQFILSSKKLLLSDSGFYLCAWGTGGGRETQYFGPGTRLLVL.

The chain uses TRBV6-5 and TRBJ2-7; D is possibly TRBD1 (5 bases). Germline lookup yields CDR1 MNHEY and CDR2 SVGAGI. V lost 6 bases and J lost 0, with 12 bases in between. The CDR3 totals 14 residues. CDR3 coding DNA: TGTGCCAGCAGGCTCCATAGGGGCTCCTACGAGCAGTACTTC. It yields the protein CASRLHRGSYEQYF.

J is TRBJ2-5 and V is TRBV4-1, with 8 nucleotides matching TRBD2. The CDR3 spans 17 residues. V was clipped by 0 bases and J by 4 bases; unmatched bases: 10. Germline lookup yields CDR1 MGHRA and CDR2 YSYEKL. The CDR3 bases are TGCGCCAGCAGCCAAGAAGCGAGCGGGAGAGGTCGAGAGACCCAGTACTTC. The encoded protein is CASSQEASGRGRETQYF.

The chain links TRBV10-3 to TRBJ2-1; D perhaps matches TRBD2 (6 bases). Germline assignment: CDR1 ENHRY and CDR2 SYGVKD. V lost 4 bases and J lost 0, with 10 bases in between. The CDR3 extends over 15 amino acids. CDR3 region: CAISVFGSSYNEQFF. In DNA, the CDR3 is TGTGCCATCAGTGTATTCGGGAGCTCCTACAATGAGCAGTTCTTC.

This clone was picked up one time. The J gene is TRBJ2-3, the V gene TRBV6-5; 10 bases map to TRBD2. J gave up 10 bases and V 0 bases, and 7 bases lay outside the gene matches. CDR3 size: 15 residues. The germline gives CDR1 MNHEY, CDR2 SVGAGI. The CDR3 loop reads CASSYSSSGGKAQYF. The DNA for the CDR3 is TGTGCCAGCAGTTACTCTTCTAGCGGGGGTAAGGCGCAGTATTTT.

This clone was detected only a few times. V is TRBV28 and J is TRBJ2-7; 9 bases fit TRBD2. Trimming took 5 bases from V and 0 from J; bases not matched to a gene: 8. CDR3 size: 16 residues. Germline CDR1 MDHEN, CDR2 SYDVKM. The chain's CDR3 is CASSPRLAVSSYEQYF. The CDR3 coding sequence is TGTGCCAGCAGTCCCCGACTAGCGGTAAGCTCCTACGAGCAGTACTTC.

This clone was observed a handful of times. The rearrangement links TRBV6-1 to TRBJ2-3, with 12 bases identical to TRBD1. Germline trimming cut 6 bases from V and 5 bases from J; bases unmatched to any gene: 3. This CDR3 has 14 amino acids. Per germline, CDR1 MNHNS and CDR2 SASEGT. CDR3 DNA sequence: TGTGCCAGCAGAAGGGACAGGGGGCGAGATACGCAGTATTTT. Amino acid sequence: CASRRDRGRDTQYF.

This clone was seen a handful of times. This chain joins TRBV29-1 and TRBJ2-3; a possible D gene is TRBD2 (5 bases). Germline CDR1 is SQVTM and CDR2 is ANQGSEA. CDR3 size: 14 residues. Trimming removed 3 bases from V and 5 bases from J, with 15 bases in between. CDR3: CSVDERSSGDTQYF. CDR3 DNA: TGCAGCGTTGACGAGCGGTCGAGCGGAGATACGCAGTATTTT.

The chain is built from TRBV27 and TRBJ1-5, with TRBD1 matching 9 bases. Germline V lookup: CDR1 MNHEY, CDR2 SMNVEV (reference sequence). V was clipped by 6 bases and J by 5 bases; unmatched bases: 8. This CDR3 has 15 residues. DNA of the CDR3: TGTGCCAGCAGATCCGGGACAGGGCAACATCAGCCCCAGCATTTT. Translation: CASRSGTGQHQPQHF.

The chain links TRBV19 to TRBJ2-1, with 7 nucleotides matching TRBD2. The ends lost 9 bases at V and 9 bases at J; junction bases unmatched: 14. Germline CDR1 and CDR2: LNHDA and SQIVND (reference sequence). This CDR3 contains 14 residues. CDR3 amino acids: CASLPGGSVGEQFF. The CDR3 DNA reads TGTGCCAGCCTCCCGGGCGGGAGTGTTGGTGAGCAGTTCTTC.

The chain uses TRBV7-3 and TRBJ2-5; no clear D gene. Germline V CDR1 and CDR2: SGHTA, FQGTGA. V was pared by 5 bases and J by 7 bases, with 14 bases between. There are 13 residues in the CDR3. CDR3: CASSPPGFATQYF. The CDR3 DNA reads as TGTGCCAGCAGCCCCCCCGGGTTCGCGACCCAGTACTTC.

The rearrangement uses TRBV6-5 and TRBJ1-4; D is unclear. The V and J ends lost 6 bases and 0 bases respectively, with 5 bases between them. Germline CDR1 MNHEY, CDR2 SVGAGI. The CDR3 has 13 amino acids. The CDR3 nucleotides read TGTGCCAGCAGAGTAGCAACTAATGAAAAACTGTTTTTT. Encoded protein: CASRVATNEKLFF.

This chain joins TRBV19 and TRBJ2-7; 7 bases are a match to TRBD2. Trimming took 3 bases from V and 0 from J; bases not matched to a gene: 2. Germline values: CDR1 LNHDA, CDR2 SQIVND (reference sequence). This CDR3 comprises 14 residues. The CDR3 here is CASSIGRRSYEQYF. The CDR3 nucleotides read TGTGCCAGTAGTATCGGGAGGCGCTCCTACGAGCAGTACTTC.

The gene calls are TRBV11-2 and TRBJ1-2; D remains ambiguous. Deletions cut 5 bases from V and 4 bases from J, with 11 bases between. Germline CDR1 reads SGHAT; CDR2 reads FQNNGV. The CDR3 consists of 13 residues. Here the CDR3 reads CASSAGSFYGYTF. CDR3 coding DNA: TGTGCCAGCAGCGCAGGAAGTTTCTATGGCTACACCTTC.

The chain has TRBV30 and TRBJ2-1, with a possible D match to TRBD2 (6 bases). The V gene lost 5 bases and the J gene lost 4 bases, with 12 bases spanning the gap. This CDR3 has 13 amino acids. CDR1 and CDR2 from the germline V gene are GTSNPN and SVGIG (reference sequence). CDR3 amino acids: CAWSAGRYNEQFF. For the CDR3, the DNA is TGTGCCTGGTCGGCGGGAAGGTACAATGAGCAGTTCTTC.

Written as DNA, the CDR3 is TGTGCCTGGAGTGGGCTAGCGAGTTCCACAGATACGCAGTATTTT. This gives the protein CAWSGLASSTDTQYF. The chain uses TRBV30 and TRBJ2-3; a possible D gene is TRBD2 (6 bases). CDR3 size: 15 residues. CDR1 and CDR2 (germline): GTSNPN, SVGIG (reference sequence). Trimming left V 1 base short and J 2 bases short, with 13 bases between.

Here the CDR3 DNA reads TGCGCCAGCAGCTTGGCAGGGGGCGCAGGAGGAGGGCAGTTCTTC. Its protein product is CASSLAGGAGGGQFF. This chain connects TRBV5-1 to TRBJ2-1; 8 positions agree with TRBD1. In germline, CDR1 is SGHRS, CDR2 YFSETQ. This CDR3 comprises 15 residues. After removal of 0 bases from V and 12 bases from J, the junction contained 11 bases not matched to a gene.

This chain connects TRBV5-4 to TRBJ2-3, with 12 bases aligning to TRBD2. The CDR3 consists of 15 residues. Germline V gene sequence: CDR1 SGHNT, CDR2 YYREEE (reference sequence). With V trimmed by 5 bases and J by 4 bases, 5 bases remained unmatched. The CDR3 sequence: CASSKTSGRSDTQYF. CDR3 nucleotides: TGTGCCAGCAGTAAGACTAGCGGGAGATCAGATACGCAGTATTTT.